One and the same sample provided the 16 T cell receptor beta chains below, sequenced in a study of T cell responses to AZD1222 COVID-19 vaccine. Sequencing was performed with immunoSEQ multiplex PCR; in TCRdb, only in-frame clones are kept and a portion is missing. The table records about 120,000 clones, 87% of them present only once. Sequenced here: peripheral blood, sampled 28 days after the second AZD1222 dose. All receptors come from an adult who received the AZD1222 COVID-19 vaccine.

The chain joins TRBV6-5 to TRBJ2-2; TRBD1 matches 8 bases. V lost 6 bases to trimming and J lost 0 bases; unmatched junction nucleotides: 3. Germline V CDR1 and CDR2: MNHEY, SVGAGI. This CDR3 region has 15 residues. The CDR3 spells CASRTGQANTGELFF. The CDR3 DNA is TGTGCCAGCAGGACGGGACAGGCGAACACCGGGGAGCTGTTTTTT.

The V and J genes are TRBV24-1 and TRBJ2-5, with D perhaps TRBD1 or TRBD2 (7 bases each). V lost 7 bases and J lost 5, with 25 bases in between. Per the germline V gene, CDR1 is KGHDR and CDR2 is SFDVKD. The CDR3 consists of 17 residues. CDR3 sequence: CATSPGARGGEVETQYF. The CDR3 DNA reads TGTGCCACCAGCCCCGGGGCCAGGGGGGGGGAAGTGGAGACCCAGTACTTC.

There are a few counts of this clone. The rearrangement links TRBV29-1 to TRBJ1-2; TRBD1 is a possible D gene (6 bases). Germline values: CDR1 SQVTM, CDR2 ANQGSEA. This CDR3 is 13 amino acids long. V lost 4 bases and J lost 4, with 13 bases in between. The CDR3 coding sequence is TGCAGCGTTGGGAGGGGGGACGGCTATGGCTACACCTTC. It specifies CSVGRGDGYGYTF.

This rearrangement joins TRBV5-6 to TRBJ1-4; the D gene is possibly TRBD1 (5 bases). Per the germline V gene, CDR1 is SGHDT and CDR2 is YYEEEE. V was trimmed by 4 bases and J by 7 bases, leaving 20 bases between them. This CDR3 spans 16 amino acids. The CDR3 is CASSPLPGQGAEKLFF. The CDR3 DNA is TGTGCCAGCAGCCCTCTTCCAGGACAAGGGGCTGAAAAACTGTTTTTT.

The chain links TRBV6-5 to TRBJ1-1; TRBD1 matches at 8 bases. The CDR3 extends over 14 amino acids. CDR1 MNHEY and CDR2 SVGAGI come from the germline V gene. J lost 5 bases, V lost 6 bases, and 8 bases had no gene match. The CDR3 DNA sequence: TGTGCCAGCAGGCATCATCGACAGGGGACTGAAGCTTTCTTT. Translated: CASRHHRQGTEAFF.

J is TRBJ1-1 and V is TRBV6-2 or TRBV6-3, with TRBD1 matching 9 bases. The ends lost 4 bases at V and 7 bases at J; junction bases unmatched: 7. CDR1 and CDR2 from the germline V gene are MNHEY and SVGEGT. CDR3 length equals 14 residues. The chain's CDR3 is CASSSGQGGFEAFF. The CDR3 bases are TGTGCCAGCAGTTCGGGACAGGGAGGTTTTGAAGCTTTCTTT.

This rearrangement joins TRBV7-3 to TRBJ2-6; the D is unclear. Germline V lookup: CDR1 SGHTA, CDR2 FQGTGA. V was clipped by 0 bases and J by 0 bases, with 9 bases between them. CDR3 length: 17 residues. CDR3 in amino acids: CASSLTPPGSGANVLTF. The CDR3 DNA reads as TGTGCCAGCAGCTTAACTCCCCCTGGCTCTGGGGCCAACGTCCTGACTTTC. Drawing the rest from reference TRBV7-3 and TRBJ2-6, the complete variable domain is GAGVSQTPSNKVTEKGKYVELRCDPISGHTALYWYRQSLGQGPEFLIYFQGTGAADDSGLPNDRFFAVRPEGSVSTLKIQRTERGDSAVYLCASSLTPPGSGANVLTFGAGSRLTVL.

This clone occurred once. This chain joins TRBV5-1 and TRBJ1-1; the match to TRBD1 covers 8 bases. V lost 1 base to trimming and J lost 1 base; unmatched junction nucleotides: 6. The CDR3 has 16 residues. The germline gives CDR1 SGHRS, CDR2 YFSETQ. The CDR3 is CASSLFSGTGNTEAFF. In DNA, the CDR3 is TGCGCCAGCAGCTTGTTTTCCGGGACAGGGAACACTGAAGCTTTCTTT.

The chain has TRBV7-8 and TRBJ1-4; 12 nucleotides align to TRBD1. Germline V gene data show CDR1 as SGHVS and CDR2 as FQNEAQ. The CDR3 extends over 16 amino acids. V shed 5 bases and J 8 bases; nucleotides not matched to a gene: 9. The CDR3 sequence is CASSRIGTGGEEKLFF. The CDR3 region has the DNA TGTGCCAGCAGCCGCATAGGGACAGGGGGCGAGGAAAAACTGTTTTTT.

The CDR3 sequence is CASTSSSGNTIYF. The CDR3 nucleotides read TGTGCCAGCACATCCAGCTCTGGAAACACCATATATTTT. V usage is TRBV6-5 and J usage is TRBJ1-3; D ambiguous. V was trimmed by 7 bases and J by 0 bases, leaving 7 bases between them. This CDR3 has 13 residues. The germline CDR1 and CDR2 sequences are MNHEY and SVGAGI.

The rearrangement links TRBV29-1 to TRBJ2-1; 8 bases are a match to TRBD1. This CDR3 is 13 amino acids long. The germline V gene encodes CDR1 SQVTM and CDR2 ANQGSEA. The ends lost 6 bases at V and 3 bases at J; junction bases unmatched: 4. The CDR3 loop is CSVSGQGYNEQFF. CDR3 bases: TGCAGCGTCTCCGGACAGGGCTACAATGAGCAGTTCTTC.

This clone was seen more than once but under ten times. The chain carries TRBV29-1 and TRBJ1-4; a weak D match, TRBD1 (6 bases). The germline gives CDR1 SQVTM, CDR2 ANQGSEA. The CDR3 spans 14 residues. V was trimmed by 7 bases and J by 3 bases, leaving 15 bases between them. CDR3 DNA: TGCAGCGCGTCACCGGGACAACCTAATGAAAAACTGTTTTTT. It specifies CSASPGQPNEKLFF.

The V and J genes are TRBV6-4 and TRBJ1-1; D call uncertain. The CDR3 sequence is 9 residues long. Trimming took 6 bases from V and 7 from J, leaving 3 bases between them. Germline V gene data show CDR1 as MRHNA and CDR2 as SNTAGT. The CDR3 region is CASRGEAFF. The CDR3 DNA follows: TGTGCCAGCAGGGGTGAAGCTTTCTTT.

The chain employs TRBV11-1 and TRBJ2-7, with D perhaps TRBD2 (6 bases). Per the germline V gene, CDR1 is SGHAT and CDR2 is FQDESV (reference sequence). V lost 3 bases to trimming and J lost 4 bases, with 10 bases between them. The CDR3 is made up of 13 amino acids. The CDR3 region is CASSFSREYEQYF. The CDR3 bases are TGTGCCAGCAGCTTCTCCCGGGAGTACGAGCAGTACTTC.

The chain is built from TRBV18 and TRBJ1-5; 8 bases are a match to TRBD1. The CDR3 has 16 amino acids. Looked up from germline, CDR1 is KGHSH and CDR2 is LQKENI. Trimming cost V 5 bases and J 2 bases; bases outside gene matches: 8. DNA for the CDR3: TGTGCCAGCTCAAAAGTACAGGGGGTTGGCAATCAGCCCCAGCATTTT. It codes for CASSKVQGVGNQPQHF. The complete variable domain, with remaining parts taken from reference TRBV18 and TRBJ1-5, reads NAGVMQNPRHLVRRRGQEARLRCSPMKGHSHVYWYRQLPEEGLKFMVYLQKENIIDESGMPKERFSAEFPKEGPSILRIQQVVRGDSAAYFCASSKVQGVGNQPQHFGDGTRLSIL.

The chain has TRBV19 and TRBJ2-7, with D tentatively TRBD2 (6 bases). This CDR3 is 17 amino acids long. CDR1 is LNHDA, CDR2 SQIVND, per germline (reference sequence). V lost 4 bases, J lost 2 bases, and 21 bases lay in between. The CDR3 spells CASSTRAGEGGTYEQYF. The CDR3 nucleotides read TGTGCCAGTAGTACTCGAGCTGGTGAGGGAGGCACCTACGAGCAGTACTTC.